The 9 T cell receptor beta chains below all came from one sample that was sequenced in a study of tumor-infiltrating lymphocytes in primary liver carcinoma. cDNA specific to TCR beta was made from approximately 500 ng of total RNA, with a constant-region primer employed for priming. Construction of TCR beta libraries relied on three successive nested multiplex PCR rounds employing slightly modified ARM-PCR. For approximately 11 cycles apiece, the opening two PCR rounds ran with TRBV1-TRBV30 forward primers and a C-beta reverse primer. MiXCR, applied by TCRdb to the multiplex PCR reads, yields one record per CDR3 protein. Seen here are around 47,000 distinct CDR3 sequences, roughly 73% observed once, and the top ten hold about 18%. Taking about 18-32 mg of unsorted bulk tissue, the authors co-extracted RNA and DNA. Sequencing was performed on liver tumor tissue from sampling region 2. The sample's subset: tumor region T2, inferior pole. The source of these receptors is a man aged 35-49 years with primary liver carcinoma and hepatitis B virus infection.

This clonotype has ten or more counts. This may be a read error: a much more frequent sequence differs by one nucleotide. The chain couples TRBV5-6 to TRBJ1-5; the D is unclear. The germline V and J ends were trimmed by 0 bases and 9 bases, with 10 bases remaining between them. Germline assignment: CDR1 SGHDT and CDR2 YYEEEE. The CDR3 totals 13 residues. CDR3 DNA sequence: TGTGCCAGCAGCTTGGAAGGAAGTCGGCCCCAGCATTTT. This gives the protein CASSLEGSRPQHF.

The chain employs TRBV6-1 and TRBJ2-1; D is perhaps TRBD2 (6 bases). The germline gives CDR1 MNHNS, CDR2 SASEGT. The CDR3 spans 15 residues. V was shortened by 11 bases and J by 1 base, with 18 bases between the two germline ends. This CDR3 is CACGVGGVSYNEQFF. DNA for the CDR3: TGTGCCTGCGGGGTCGGAGGAGTGTCCTACAATGAGCAGTTCTTC.

As to this clonotype: Here the CDR3 omits its conserved ending phenylalanine or tryptophan, so a read error is the likely source. The chain has TRBV14 and TRBJ2-5; perhaps TRBD2 as D (6 bases). This CDR3 has 13 amino acids. The V gene lost 1 base and the J gene lost 9 bases, with 12 bases spanning the gap. Germline V lookup: CDR1 SGHDN, CDR2 FVKESK. The CDR3 bases are TGTGCCAGCAGCCAAGTTTCAAGGGAGGCCCAGTACCTC. The encoded protein is CASSQVSREAQYL.

In the case of this clonotype: The CDR3 does not close with the conserved phenylalanine or tryptophan, likely indicating a read error. V is TRBV11-3 and J is TRBJ2-1; D ambiguous. Trimming pared 1 base from V and 7 bases from J, leaving 11 bases between. The germline gives CDR1 SGHNT, CDR2 YENEEA. This CDR3 contains 14 residues. CDR3 in DNA: TGTGCCAGCAGCTTAGGCGTCCCCAATAATGAGCAGTTCCTC. It translates to CASSLGVPNNEQFL.

This clonotype was counted only a few times. A read error may explain this, as a much larger clone is one base away. No conserved phenylalanine or tryptophan is present at the end of the CDR3, so a read error is the likely explanation. The V call is TRBV14, the J call TRBJ2-7; D uncertain. The CDR3 length is 13 residues. V was trimmed by 4 bases and J by 7 bases, leaving 14 bases between them. Germline V gene lookup returns CDR1 SGHDN and CDR2 FVKESK. Here the CDR3 reads CASSRDQEREQYL. The CDR3 nucleotides are TGTGCCAGCAGCCGAGATCAGGAACGGGAGCAGTACCTC.

As concerns this clonotype: The conserved final phenylalanine or tryptophan is absent from the CDR3, which likely points to a read error. The limits of the CDR3 on the DNA are not certain, so only TCRdb's listed CDR3 is given. The chain recombines TRBV14 with TRBJ2-1; the tabulated D call, TRBD1, remains unverified against the DNA. CDR1 is SGHDN and CDR2 is FVKESK in the germline V gene. The CDR3 spans 17 amino acids, including both terminal residues. The CDR3: CASSLEGQGTGYNEQFV.

With respect to this clonotype: An end of the junction differs from the germline gene, which may be a read error. The chain links TRBV10-3 to TRBJ1-2; D possibly corresponds to TRBD1 (5 bases). The CDR3 is made up of 14 amino acids. Germline V gene sequence: CDR1 ENHRY, CDR2 SYGVKD. The CDR3 bases are TGTACCATCAGTGAATGGGGGAGCGGCTATGGCTACACATTC. Its protein product is CTISEWGSGYGYTF.

As concerns this clonotype: Germline and junction disagree at one end, which may indicate a read error. This sequence joins TRBV5-6 and TRBJ1-6; D is unclear. This CDR3 has 15 amino acids. CDR1 SGHDT and CDR2 YYEEEE come from the germline V gene. CDR3 protein: CVSSPRTPVNSSLHF. CDR3 nucleotides: TGTGTCAGCAGCCCAAGGACTCCAGTGAATTCATCCCTCCACTTT.

On this clonotype itself: Since a much larger clone is just one base distant, this may be a read error. This likely comes from a read error, as the CDR3 has no conserved phenylalanine or tryptophan at its end. V usage is TRBV18 and J usage is TRBJ1-1; D not resolved. The CDR3 loop spans 12 amino acids. CDR1 KGHSH and CDR2 LQKENI come from the germline V gene. Between the trimmed V and J ends, which lost 2 bases and 5 bases, there was a span of 6 bases. CDR3 in amino acids: CASSPGWTEAFI. The CDR3 DNA follows: TGTGCCAGCTCACCAGGGTGGACTGAAGCTTTCATT.